Shown below are 28 T cell receptor beta chains from a single sample sequenced in a study of T cells in Graves' hyperthyroidism and ophthalmopathy. TCR beta CDR3 region amplification was performed from RNA transcripts. The HTBI set primed first-round TCR CDR3 RT-PCR. TCRdb re-analysed the multiplex PCR reads in MiXCR, keeping a single row per CDR3 protein. The data contain about 160,000 distinct CDR3 sequences, 8% to 9.5% of them seen just once; the ten biggest clones take up approximately 20%. Sequencing was carried out using blood. The receptors here all came from a woman aged 18-29 years with Graves' hyperthyroidism that later progressed to Graves' ophthalmopathy.

This clonotype was observed a handful of times. This chain joins TRBV19 and TRBJ2-2, with 13 bases matching TRBD2. Germline V gives CDR1 LNHDA, CDR2 SQIVND (reference sequence). After removal of 6 bases from V and 6 bases from J, the junction contained 4 bases not matched to a gene. CDR3 length: 15 amino acids. The CDR3 loop is CASRLAGGVAGELFF. DNA of the CDR3: TGTGCCAGTAGACTAGCGGGAGGGGTTGCCGGGGAGCTGTTTTTT. Combining the CDR3 with reference TRBV19 and TRBJ2-2 gives the whole variable domain DGGITQSPKYLFRKEGQNVTLSCEQNLNHDAMYWYRQDPGQGLRLIYYSQIVNDFQKGDIAEGYSVSREKKESFPLTVTSAQKNPTAFYLCASRLAGGVAGELFFGEGSRLTVL.

This clonotype was seen many times. The chain has TRBV10-3 and TRBJ2-2; a weak D match, TRBD2 (5 bases). The ends were cut back, 10 bases at V and 3 bases at J, with 12 bases in the middle. This CDR3 comprises 13 residues. CDR1 and CDR2 from the germline V gene are ENHRY and SYGVKD. For the CDR3, the DNA is TGTGCCACTTCCCACGGGGACACCGGGGAGCTGTTTTTT. Encoded protein: CATSHGDTGELFF.

Comments on this clonotype: It may be a read error: a sequence one base away is much more abundant. The chain uses TRBV10-3 and TRBJ2-7, with 11 bases fitting TRBD1. This CDR3 contains 17 residues. V lost 1 base to trimming and J lost 4 bases; unmatched junction nucleotides: 9. Germline V lookup: CDR1 ENHRY, CDR2 SYGVKD. CDR3 sequence (DNA): TGTGCCATCAGTGAGTTGAGAGCCGGGACAGGGGGTTACGAGCAGTACTTC. The encoded protein is CAISELRAGTGGYEQYF.

This clonotype was found many times. The chain uses TRBV19 and TRBJ1-1, with no clear D. This CDR3 comprises 16 residues. CDR1 is LNHDA and CDR2 is SQIVND in the germline V gene (reference sequence). The germline V and J ends were trimmed by 3 bases and 7 bases, with 21 bases remaining between them. CDR3 residues: CASSIDYGGPRSEAFF. In DNA, the CDR3 is TGTGCCAGTAGTATTGATTACGGAGGGCCTAGGAGTGAAGCTTTCTTT.

This clonotype was picked up many times. The rearrangement joins TRBV28 to TRBJ1-1; D remains unclear. The germline V gene encodes CDR1 MDHEN and CDR2 SYDVKM. The V end was cut by 5 bases, the J end by 0 bases, with 10 bases between. The CDR3 extends over 14 amino acids. This chain's CDR3 is CASSAQLMNTEAFF. CDR3 DNA: TGTGCCAGCAGTGCACAACTGATGAACACTGAAGCTTTCTTT.

The V gene is TRBV30, the J gene TRBJ2-3; D remains unclear. The CDR3 sequence is 15 residues long. Germline-derived CDR1 and CDR2 are GTSNPN and SVGIG (reference sequence). V was trimmed by 2 bases and J by 2 bases, leaving 14 bases between them. Here the CDR3 reads CAWSKWERVTDTQYF. The CDR3 coding sequence is TGTGCCTGGAGTAAGTGGGAAAGAGTCACAGATACGCAGTATTTT.

The rearrangement links TRBV27 to TRBJ1-4; 7 nucleotides agree with TRBD1. CDR1 is MNHEY, CDR2 SMNVEV, per germline (reference sequence). Trimming at V came to 5 bases and at J to 5 bases, leaving 11 bases not matched to a gene. CDR3 length equals 16 residues. The CDR3 reads CASSPLPDRPNEKLFF. The CDR3, as DNA: TGTGCCAGCAGTCCTCTACCGGACAGGCCGAATGAAAAACTGTTTTTT.

The gene calls are TRBV5-4 and TRBJ2-2, with 7 bases that match TRBD2. The CDR3 spans 15 residues. Germline CDR1 SGHNT, CDR2 YYREEE (reference sequence). V shed 2 bases and J 1 base; nucleotides not matched to a gene: 2. The CDR3 sequence: CASSFKRGNTGELFF. DNA of the CDR3: TGTGCCAGCAGCTTTAAGCGGGGGAACACCGGGGAGCTGTTTTTT.

Ten or more counts support this clonotype. This chain uses TRBV15 with TRBJ2-7; a possible D gene is TRBD2 (5 bases). The CDR3 runs 15 residues. V lost 1 base to trimming and J lost 2 bases, with 12 bases between them. Germline lookup yields CDR1 LNHNV and CDR2 YYDKDF (reference sequence). Written as DNA, the CDR3 is TGTGCCACCAGCAGAGGACCCGGGAAGCCCTACGAGCAGTACTTC. Protein: CATSRGPGKPYEQYF.

In its sample, this clonotype was seen many times. This rearrangement joins TRBV6-1 to TRBJ1-4; D is undetermined. Germline V gives CDR1 MNHNS, CDR2 SASEGT. With 1 base removed from V and 0 bases from J, the gap between germline ends came to 6 bases. The CDR3 length is 15 residues. The CDR3 spells CASSEDGATNEKLFF. The CDR3 bases are TGTGCCAGCAGTGAAGACGGAGCAACTAATGAAAAACTGTTTTTT.

This clonotype showed up just a few times. The gene calls are TRBV4-2 and TRBJ2-3; D gene ambiguous. This CDR3 comprises 16 residues. Per the germline V gene, CDR1 is LGHNA and CDR2 is YNFKEQ. Trimming cost V 4 bases and J 4 bases, with 18 bases left between them. The DNA of the CDR3 is TGTGCCAGCAGCCCCCCTCGAAAGAGGTTCGCAGATACGCAGTATTTT. This translates into CASSPPRKRFADTQYF.

The sample holds many counts of this clonotype. The chain couples TRBV6-1 to TRBJ2-7; 9 bases map to TRBD1. The junction had 6 bases not matched to a gene; V was cut back by 5 bases and J by 1 base. The CDR3 sequence is 15 residues long. Looked up from germline, CDR1 is MNHNS and CDR2 is SASEGT. The CDR3, as DNA: TGTGCCAGCAGTCCCCTGGGACAGGGATCCTACGAGCAGTACTTC. Amino acids: CASSPLGQGSYEQYF.

In its sample, this clonotype was seen many times. The chain is built from TRBV4-2 and TRBJ2-2, with 8 bases identical to TRBD2. The junction had 12 bases not matched to a gene; V was cut back by 0 bases and J by 6 bases. CDR1 and CDR2 from the germline V gene are LGHNA and YNFKEQ. The CDR3 is 18 amino acids. The CDR3 nucleotides read TGTGCCAGCAGCCAAGATGGTGGGGGACTAGTGAGTTCCGGGGAGCTGTTTTTT. As protein: CASSQDGGGLVSSGELFF.

V and J are TRBV15 and TRBJ2-7, with 7 bases lining up with TRBD2. CDR1 LNHNV and CDR2 YYDKDF come from the germline V gene (reference sequence). This CDR3 contains 13 residues. The J segment lost 4 bases and the V segment lost 8 bases, leaving 8 bases of the junction unmatched. This chain's CDR3 is CATPTTSLYEQYF. The CDR3 DNA sequence: TGTGCCACCCCAACGACTAGCCTTTACGAGCAGTACTTC.

This clonotype showed up many times. The chain has TRBV6-5 and TRBJ2-5, with TRBD2 identical over 8 bases. The germline V gene has CDR1 MNHEY and CDR2 SVGAGI. V shed 0 bases, J shed 4 bases, and the junction held 4 bases outside the gene matches. CDR3 length: 15 residues. The CDR3 DNA reads TGTGCCAGCAGTTACTCCGGCGGGAGGCGAGAGACCCAGTACTTC. It codes for CASSYSGGRRETQYF.

The sample holds many counts of this clonotype. The V call is TRBV27, the J call TRBJ2-3; D is perhaps TRBD2 (5 bases). Germline CDR1 is MNHEY and CDR2 is SMNVEV (reference sequence). The V end lost 3 bases, the J end lost 0 bases, and 28 bases lay between the germline ends. This CDR3 has 21 residues. The chain's CDR3 is CASSLFGIRTKRAASTDTQYF. The CDR3 nucleotides are TGTGCCAGCAGTTTGTTTGGGATTAGGACCAAAAGAGCGGCTAGCACAGATACGCAGTATTTT.

There are a few counts of this clonotype. The V and J genes are TRBV18 and TRBJ1-1; D is uncertain. The CDR3 runs to 16 residues. Trimming took 4 bases from V and 5 from J, leaving 20 bases between them. Germline values: CDR1 KGHSH, CDR2 LQKENI. CDR3 nucleotides: TGTGCCAGCTCACGACTGGGTGGCTGGGAAAGGACTGAAGCTTTCTTT. Translated, it gives CASSRLGGWERTEAFF.

In its sample, this clonotype was seen many times. The chain is built from TRBV20-1 and TRBJ1-4, with a tentative D call TRBD1 (5 bases). The ends were cut back, 4 bases at V and 0 bases at J, with 12 bases in the middle. Germline CDR1 and CDR2: DFQATT and SNEGSKA (reference sequence). CDR3 length: 15 amino acids. This CDR3 reads CSAKDGTATNEKLFF. The DNA for the CDR3 is TGCAGTGCTAAGGACGGGACGGCAACTAATGAAAAACTGTTTTTT.

The table lists this clonotype with many counts. This chain links TRBV2 with TRBJ1-2, with D perhaps TRBD1 (5 bases). In germline, CDR1 is SNHLY, CDR2 FYNNEI. The CDR3 loop spans 14 amino acids. Between the trimmed V and J ends, which lost 7 bases and 8 bases, there was a span of 20 bases. CDR3 in DNA: TGTGCCAGCATCCGCCCCGGGCAGAGGGGCGGCTACACCTTC. Translated, it gives CASIRPGQRGGYTF.

In its sample, this clonotype was seen many times. The V and J genes are TRBV20-1 and TRBJ1-1, with 7 bases aligning to TRBD1. CDR1 and CDR2 from the germline V gene are DFQATT and SNEGSKA (reference sequence). V was clipped by 3 bases and J by 1 base; unmatched bases: 8. The CDR3 runs 15 residues. CDR3 nucleotides: TGCAGTGCTAGTCAGGGGGTGGGGGAGAACACTGAAGCTTTCTTT. It yields the protein CSASQGVGENTEAFF.

This clonotype was picked up many times. This chain connects TRBV7-2 to TRBJ2-1; the D gene is possibly TRBD2 (5 bases). The CDR3 is made up of 14 amino acids. The V end lost 2 bases, the J end lost 5 bases, and 10 bases lay between the germline ends. The germline CDR1 and CDR2 sequences are SGHTA and FQGNSA. In DNA, the CDR3 is TGTGCCAGCAGCTTATCGCGGGCAAACAATGAGCAGTTCTTC. Translation gives CASSLSRANNEQFF. The full variable domain, in which reference TRBV7-2 and TRBJ2-1 provide the parts outside the CDR3, is GAGVSQSPSNKVTEKGKDVELRCDPISGHTALYWYRQSLGQGLEFLIYFQGNSAPDKSGLPSDRFSAERTGGSVSTLTIQRTQQEDSAVYLCASSLSRANNEQFFGPGTRLTVL.

This clonotype occurred many times. The chain has TRBV24-1 and TRBJ2-1, with 8 bases that match TRBD1. V trimming: 3 bases; J trimming: 7 bases; junction bases outside the gene matches: 7. CDR1 is KGHDR, CDR2 SFDVKD, per germline. The CDR3 sequence is 15 residues long. CDR3 nucleotide sequence: TGTGCCACCAGTGATCGGACAGGGACCCTAAATGAGCAGTTCTTC. It codes for CATSDRTGTLNEQFF.

The sample holds many counts of this clonotype. The chain combines TRBV6-1 with TRBJ2-7, with D possibly matching TRBD1 (6 bases). CDR1 is MNHNS and CDR2 is SASEGT in the germline V gene. The CDR3 sequence is 15 residues long. Trimming took off 6 bases at V and 0 bases at J, with 15 bases between the two ends. CDR3 DNA: TGTGCCAGCAGCCCGACAGGCGTTAGCTCCTACGAGCAGTACTTC. The encoded protein is CASSPTGVSSYEQYF.

The chain links TRBV20-1 to TRBJ2-4; perhaps TRBD2 as D (5 bases). Germline values: CDR1 DFQATT, CDR2 SNEGSKA (reference sequence). Deletions cut 1 base from V and 7 bases from J, with 23 bases between. This CDR3 is 17 amino acids long. CDR3 protein: CSARASGYSELENIQYF. In DNA form, the CDR3 reads TGCAGTGCTAGAGCCTCGGGATATAGTGAGCTAGAGAACATTCAGTACTTC.

This clonotype has only a few counts. The gene calls are TRBV19 and TRBJ1-6; TRBD1 matches at 10 bases. Germline-derived CDR1 and CDR2 are LNHDA and SQIVND (reference sequence). This CDR3 is 14 amino acids long. V shed 8 bases, J shed 10 bases, and the junction held 8 bases outside the gene matches. CDR3 loop: CASRGGQGFSPLHF. The CDR3 DNA reads TGTGCCAGTCGGGGGGGACAGGGGTTCTCACCCCTCCACTTT.

This clonotype was recorded at least ten times. This sequence joins TRBV7-3 and TRBJ2-3; 12 bases are shared with TRBD2. Looked up from germline, CDR1 is SGHTA and CDR2 is FQGTGA. The V gene end was trimmed by 5 bases and the J gene end by 9 bases; junction bases not matched to a gene: 9. The CDR3 spans 15 residues. CDR3 sequence reads: CASSQLAGGSSTQYF. The CDR3 DNA follows: TGTGCCAGCAGCCAACTAGCGGGGGGTTCATCGACGCAGTATTTT. The full variable domain, with the rest looked up from reference TRBV7-3 and TRBJ2-3, is GAGVSQTPSNKVTEKGKYVELRCDPISGHTALYWYRQSLGQGPEFLIYFQGTGAADDSGLPNDRFFAVRPEGSVSTLKIQRTERGDSAVYLCASSQLAGGSSTQYFGPGTRLTVL.

At least ten counts were recorded for this clonotype. The chain links TRBV6-1 to TRBJ2-2, with TRBD1 matching over 7 bases. The V and J ends lost 4 bases and 3 bases, in that order; junction bases with no gene match: 14. Germline lookup yields CDR1 MNHNS and CDR2 SASEGT. The CDR3 loop spans 18 amino acids. CDR3 in DNA: TGTGCCAGCAGTGCCATAATTTATTCCGGGACAGACACCGGGGAGCTGTTTTTT. It is translated as CASSAIIYSGTDTGELFF.

The table lists this clonotype with many counts. Here the CDR3 reads CSATWGLAMGEQFF. CDR3 nucleotides: TGCAGTGCTACCTGGGGACTAGCAATGGGTGAGCAGTTCTTC. The chain employs TRBV20-1 and TRBJ2-1, with 9 bases identical to TRBD2. V lost 4 bases, J lost 9 bases, and 10 bases stayed unmatched. The CDR3 extends over 14 amino acids. The germline gives CDR1 DFQATT, CDR2 SNEGSKA (reference sequence).